This T cell receptor beta chain was captured in a study of cytomegalovirus exposure and HLA in healthy donors. With 7 bases removed from V and 3 bases from J, the gap between germline ends came to 12 bases. Germline V gene data show CDR1 as MNHNS and CDR2 as SASEGT. This CDR3 has 13 amino acids. The study's findings and limits: TCR beta sequences reportedly predicted the HLA-A and HLA-B alleles of most subjects accurately. TCR beta V segments were, for the most part, productive about 87% or about 30% of the time in an earlier analysis. Presence/absence analyses assumed roughly uniform sequencing depth across donors.

Researchers ran the PCR with 60 Vbeta and 13 Jbeta primers. TCRdb keeps only in-frame clones here, not all; method: immunoSEQ multiplex PCR. The sample yields 150,000 or so clones, nearly 10% seen once. The sample holds a few counts of this clone. Its target is not known. The receptor was derived from a man in his fifties or sixties in good health and CMV-seronegative. The chain is built from TRBV6-1 and TRBJ1-2; D unresolved. The specimen was PBMCs. CDR3 protein: CASTQRRDYGYTF. CDR3 in DNA: TGTGCCAGCACCCAGAGGCGGGACTATGGCTACACCTTC.